This record concerns one T cell receptor (beta chain) sequence. Its antigen is unknown. The source of the sample is a study of T cells in tuberculosis. The overall study: The T cells targeted glucose monomycolate, a mycobacterial lipid, via CD1B.

The study, taken as a whole, reports: Smaller alpha distances in active tuberculosis partly reflected shorter CDR3-alpha lengths. GMM-specific TCRs were nearer to active tuberculosis alpha repertoires, suggesting expansion.

The method was immunoSEQ multiplex PCR; TCRdb's version includes in-frame clones alone and lacks a portion of them. Of about 20,000 clones listed, 80% to 90% are singletons. The CDR3 has 16 residues. J lost 5 bases, V lost 4 bases, and 7 bases had no gene match. Germline-derived CDR1 and CDR2 are SGHAT and FQNNGV. This clonotype was sampled from a donor between 10 and 35 years old with latent tuberculosis or without tuberculosis infection. The chain combines TRBV11-2 with TRBJ2-2, with 10 bases lining up with TRBD1. Source material: PBMCs. The CDR3 nucleotides are TGTGCCAGCAGCTCAAGACAGGGGGCGACGACCGGGGAGCTGTTTTTT. It codes for CASSSRQGATTGELFF.